A single sample is the source of the 5 T cell receptor beta chains below, sequenced in a study of Ad26.COV2.S vaccination and SARS-CoV-2 variants. The treatment denotes: around 19 received Ad26.COV2.S at low or high dose, single or two shots; roughly five received placebo; per-sample allocation not given. Sampling was done on day 63 after the first vaccine or placebo injection. The data were produced by immunoSEQ multiplex PCR, yet TCRdb's version contains in-frame clones alone and is incomplete. The data contain under 600,000 clones, about nine tenths of them singletons. The material sequenced was peripheral blood, taken in a trial of Ad26.COV2.S vaccine versus placebo. These receptors were collected from a person aged 18 to 65 who received the Ad26.COV2.S COVID-19 vaccine or a placebo.

This chain joins TRBV19 and TRBJ2-1; 13 bases line up with TRBD2. J lost 4 bases, V lost 1 base, and 4 bases had no gene match. The CDR3 is 17 residues long. Germline-derived CDR1 and CDR2 are LNHDA and SQIVND (reference sequence). The CDR3 spells CASSIGTSGSRYNEQFF. As DNA, the CDR3 is TGTGCCAGTAGTATAGGGACTAGCGGGAGCCGGTACAATGAGCAGTTCTTC. The whole variable domain, filled in from reference TRBV19 and TRBJ2-1, reads DGGITQSPKYLFRKEGQNVTLSCEQNLNHDAMYWYRQDPGQGLRLIYYSQIVNDFQKGDIAEGYSVSREKKESFPLTVTSAQKNPTAFYLCASSIGTSGSRYNEQFFGPGTRLTVL.

This chain connects TRBV7-6 to TRBJ2-7; D tentatively fits TRBD1 or TRBD2 (5 bases each). There are 16 residues in the CDR3. Germline V gene sequence: CDR1 SGHVS, CDR2 FNYEAQ. V gave up 1 base and J gave up 0 bases, with 13 bases separating them. For the CDR3, the DNA is TGTGCCAGCAGCTTAGGGGGGAAGAGGGACTCCTACGAGCAGTACTTC. Translating gives CASSLGGKRDSYEQYF.

The chain employs TRBV3-1 (or the pseudogene TRBV3-2) and TRBJ2-3; TRBD2 aligns across 12 bases. The V gene's germline CDR1 is LGHDT and CDR2 YNNKEL (reference sequence). The ends lost 3 bases at V and 1 base at J; junction bases unmatched: 11. This CDR3 comprises 19 residues. DNA of the CDR3: TGTGCCAGCAGCCACCCTACTAGCGGGGGGTCCCCTTGCACAGATACGCAGTATTTT. It codes for CASSHPTSGGSPCTDTQYF.

This chain joins TRBV18 and TRBJ2-7; D gene uncertain. The length of the CDR3 is 16 residues. The germline gives CDR1 KGHSH, CDR2 LQKENI. Deletions cut 2 bases from V and 3 bases from J, with 17 bases between. The CDR3 sequence: CASSPREQRPLYEQYF. Here the CDR3 DNA reads TGTGCCAGCTCACCAAGAGAACAAAGGCCCCTCTACGAGCAGTACTTC.

The CDR3 coding sequence is TGTGCCAGCAGTTACGAGGGGTACAATCAGCCCCAGCATTTT. Translation: CASSYEGYNQPQHF. This sequence joins TRBV6-5 and TRBJ1-5; TRBD1 is a possible D gene (5 bases). Trimming took off 2 bases at V and 3 bases at J, with 8 bases between the two ends. Germline values: CDR1 MNHEY, CDR2 SVGAGI. The CDR3 spans 14 residues.